This TCR beta chain comes out of a study of T cell responses to AZD1222 COVID-19 vaccine. Deletions cut 0 bases from V and 4 bases from J, with 13 bases between. The CDR3 has 15 amino acids. Germline values: CDR1 MGHRA, CDR2 YSYEKL. The protocol was immunoSEQ multiplex PCR, while the TCRdb copy is restricted to in-frame clones and leaves out a portion. Among about 120,000 clones listed, about 90% were seen once. The receptor comes from an adult in good health. The starting material was peripheral blood, obtained on day 0 of AZD1222 vaccination. The chain couples TRBV4-1 to TRBJ2-7, with D possibly matching TRBD2 (5 bases). CDR3 sequence reads: CASSQDRQRAYEQYF. CDR3 in DNA: TGCGCCAGCAGCCAAGATAGGCAGAGGGCGTACGAGCAGTACTTC.